Included here is one T cell receptor beta chain sequence, with context. It lacks a known antigen. Nothing much larger sits one base from this clone, and base qualities are not available. This sample stems from a study of glioma-infiltrating T cells after dendritic cell vaccination (dated by TCRdb to the mid-2010s). As for the study more broadly: The cohort comprised around 15 glioblastoma patients from Phase I and II dendritic cell vaccination trials, 9 newly diagnosed and 6 with recurrent disease. Patients received three intradermal dendritic cell vaccine injections at biweekly intervals in the arm below the axilla. In glioblastoma patients vaccinated with dendritic cells, deep sequencing of TCR beta CDR3 regions served to measure the amount of tumor-infiltrating lymphocytes and to compare repertoires between tumor and blood. To make the vaccine, monocyte-derived dendritic cells were cultured for 7 to 8 days with IL-4 and GM-CSF and then pulsed overnight with autologous tumor lysate. TCR sequencing metrics, including TIL content and tumor-blood repertoire overlap, were correlated with survival after dendritic cell vaccination. Between the early 2000s and the early 2010s, the patients were given dendritic cell vaccination pulsed with autologous tumor lysate. Overall study outcomes, separate from this receptor: The cohort was small and heterogeneous, few patients had complete blood and tumor sets, and even fewer had initial-recurrent tumor pairs. No direct relationship between TCR clonality and survival was found, suggesting a diverse polyclonal response may matter. The three-group TCR overlap response model was described as speculative and requiring prospective validation. After dendritic cell vaccination, a higher estimated pretreatment TIL content predicted longer time to progression and overall survival.

CDR1 and CDR2 (SEHNR, FQNEAQ) derive from the germline V gene (reference sequence). Trimming at the junction amounts to 5 bases on V and 3 bases on J, and the germline ends lie 16 bases apart. The CDR3 has 15 amino acids, counting the end cysteine and phenylalanine. The CDR3 DNA has 45 bases and is translated from base 1. The immunoSEQ assay amplified TCRB CDR3 regions from around 2 micrograms of genomic DNA, or from all available DNA when less than that amount was available. The multiplex PCR relied on 60 forward primers for TCR V beta segments and 13 reverse primers for J beta segments. Synthetic control templates were spiked into each sample at limiting dilution to estimate reads per starting template. Sequencing produced 87 bp reads on the Illumina HiSeq System. The published analysis was carried out like this. PCR and sequencing errors were removed by a nearest neighbor algorithm that merged closely related sequences. TCR overlap was measured as the percentage of unique tumor TCR beta sequences that were also present in the peripheral blood of the same patient. TCRdb stores this immuneACCESS table with in-frame sequences only. Part of the clones is absent; in the studies checked, under half of the shortfall reflects unresolved V genes, and no reason is known for the rest. V, J and clone size are those of that table, while D and trimming were read from the DNA. The sample table lists more than 95,000 clones, nearly 90% of them with a count of one. The leading ten clones occupy over 2.5% of the sample.

According to the study, the label for this sample's time point signals: after dendritic cell vaccination, including at tumor progression/relapse. To be selected, patients needed enough residual fresh-frozen tumor tissue and more than two years of available survival data. None of the glioblastoma patients carried an isocitrate dehydrogenase mutation, although molecular status otherwise varied. PBMC collection took place before vaccination, two weeks after the third vaccination, and at tumor progression if progression occurred. The Qiagen DNeasy Blood extraction Kit was used to extract genomic DNA. This clonotype originated in a human donor with glioblastoma. Sequences were derived from blood, sampled after dendritic cell vaccination. The chain links TRBV7-9 with TRBJ1-1; the D segment could be TRBD1, given 6 matching bases. In nucleotide form, the sequence is TGTGCCAGCAGCAACCGAAGGGGGGGTGACACTGAAGCTTTCTTT. This gives the protein CASSNRRGGDTEAFF.